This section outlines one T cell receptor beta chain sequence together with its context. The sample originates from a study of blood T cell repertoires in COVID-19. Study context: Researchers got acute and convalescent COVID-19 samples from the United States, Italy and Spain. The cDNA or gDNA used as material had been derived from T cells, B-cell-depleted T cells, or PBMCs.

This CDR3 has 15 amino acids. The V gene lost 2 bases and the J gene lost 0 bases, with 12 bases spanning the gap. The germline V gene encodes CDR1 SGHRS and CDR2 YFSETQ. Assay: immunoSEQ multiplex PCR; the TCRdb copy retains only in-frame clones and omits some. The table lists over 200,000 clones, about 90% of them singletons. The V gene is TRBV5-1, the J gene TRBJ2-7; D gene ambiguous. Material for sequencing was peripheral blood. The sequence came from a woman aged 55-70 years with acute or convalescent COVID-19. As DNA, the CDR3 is TGCGCCAGCAGCTTTGGGCAGGCCGGCTCCTACGAGCAGTACTTC. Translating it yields CASSFGQAGSYEQYF. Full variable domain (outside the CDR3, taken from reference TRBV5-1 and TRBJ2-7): KAGVTQTPRYLIKTRGQQVTLSCSPISGHRSVSWYQQTPGQGLQFLFEYFSETQRNKGNFPGRFSGRQFSNSRSEMNVSTLELGDSALYLCASSFGQAGSYEQYFGPGTRLTVT.